The 27 T cell receptor beta chains reported below all come from one sample, sequenced in a study of OX40 agonist ivuxolimab in advanced cancers. TCRdb's copy holds only in-frame clones and misses some; the assay was immunoSEQ multiplex PCR. The sample holds tens of thousands of clones, about 84% seen once. The sequencing here drew on CD4+ or CD8+ T cells sorted from blood, taken in a trial of the OX40 agonist ivuxolimab. These receptor sequences come from an adult with an advanced solid tumor such as melanoma, head and neck, liver or kidney cancer.

This clone showed up just a few times. The V call is TRBV7-9, the J call TRBJ2-5; TRBD1 matches at 7 bases. Trimming at V came to 5 bases and at J to 5 bases, leaving 8 bases not matched to a gene. The CDR3 spans 14 residues. Germline V gives CDR1 SEHNR, CDR2 FQNEAQ (reference sequence). The CDR3 DNA reads as TGTGCCAGCAGCACCTACAGGGGCATGGAGACCCAGTACTTC. Protein product: CASSTYRGMETQYF.

The rearrangement uses TRBV5-1 and TRBJ1-4; no reliable D call. The CDR3 runs to 15 residues. In germline, CDR1 is SGHRS, CDR2 YFSETQ. V lost 4 bases and J lost 0, with 10 bases in between. This CDR3 reads CASSRGTTTNEKLFF. CDR3 DNA sequence: TGCGCCAGCAGCCGAGGAACAACAACTAATGAAAAACTGTTTTTT.

This chain joins TRBV5-4 and TRBJ2-6; D is possibly TRBD1 (6 bases). The CDR3 loop spans 15 amino acids. V was clipped by 5 bases and J by 4 bases, with 13 bases between them. The germline V gene has CDR1 SGHNT and CDR2 YYREEE (reference sequence). CDR3 amino acids: CASRITGHGANVLTF. The CDR3 coding sequence is TGTGCCAGCAGGATCACAGGGCACGGGGCCAACGTCCTGACTTTC.

The chain combines TRBV6-1 with TRBJ1-2; no definite D call. The CDR3 length is 13 residues. In germline, CDR1 is MNHNS, CDR2 SASEGT. V lost 5 bases to trimming and J lost 4 bases, with 11 bases between them. The CDR3 bases are TGTGCCAGCAGTTCCGGGATAGCCTATGGCTACACCTTC. Protein: CASSSGIAYGYTF.

The V gene is TRBV28, the J gene TRBJ2-2; possible D gene TRBD2, 6 bases. This CDR3 has 14 amino acids. Germline values: CDR1 MDHEN, CDR2 SYDVKM. V shed 10 bases and J shed 5 bases, with 17 bases lying between them. In DNA form, the CDR3 reads TGTGCCATCCCGGGGGACCCAGGGACCGGGGAGCTGTTTTTT. This codes for CAIPGDPGTGELFF.

The V and J genes are TRBV6-5 and TRBJ1-4; TRBD1 agrees at 9 bases. Germline V CDR1 and CDR2: MNHEY, SVGAGI. V trimming: 5 bases; J trimming: 8 bases; junction bases outside the gene matches: 9. There are 15 residues in the CDR3. CDR3 DNA: TGTGCCAGCAGTGCGGGGACAGGGCGGGACGAAAAACTGTTTTTT. It encodes CASSAGTGRDEKLFF.

This chain connects TRBV11-3 to TRBJ2-7; 9 bases fit TRBD2. The CDR3 sequence is 14 residues long. Germline V CDR1 and CDR2: SGHNT, YENEEA. CDR3 in DNA: TGTGCCAGCAGCCGAATTCGAGCGGGGGGCTTGAGTAGTGTC. Protein: CASSRIRAGGLSSV.

The chain uses TRBV16 and TRBJ1-5, with no clear D. CDR3 length equals 12 residues. The germline V gene has CDR1 KGHSY and CDR2 FQNENV. The V and J ends lost 2 bases and 11 bases respectively, with 10 bases between them. CDR3 protein: CASSQHAMTQHF. In DNA, the CDR3 is TGTGCCAGCAGCCAACACGCCATGACCCAGCATTTT.

This chain joins TRBV5-4 and TRBJ1-2; TRBD1 matches at 7 bases. V gave up 4 bases and J gave up 4 bases; unmatched junction bases: 16. Per germline, CDR1 SGHNT and CDR2 YYREEE (reference sequence). CDR3 length: 17 residues. The chain's CDR3 is CASSPRAGQTSLYGYTF. The CDR3 region has the DNA TGTGCCAGCAGCCCCCGAGCGGGACAGACTTCCCTCTATGGCTACACCTTC.

By sample fraction, this clone is medium-sized. The chain couples TRBV20-1 to TRBJ1-1; tentatively, D is TRBD1 (6 bases). The CDR3 has 10 amino acids. V gave up 5 bases and J gave up 11 bases, with 12 bases separating them. The germline V gene encodes CDR1 DFQATT and CDR2 SNEGSKA (reference sequence). CDR3 in DNA: TGCAGTGCTCTAACAGGGCGGGCTTTCTTT. It specifies CSALTGRAFF.

The J gene is TRBJ2-5, the V gene TRBV28; 12 nucleotides align to TRBD2. Germline-derived CDR1 and CDR2 are MDHEN and SYDVKM. The ends lost 3 bases at V and 13 bases at J; junction bases unmatched: 9. The CDR3 length is 14 residues. CDR3 sequence (DNA): TGTGCCAGCAGTTTCCCAGCTAGCGGGGGGGCCATGTACTTC. Translation gives CASSFPASGGAMYF.

The gene calls are TRBV11-2 and TRBJ1-2; D call uncertain. The CDR3 runs to 12 residues. Germline values: CDR1 SGHAT, CDR2 FQNNGV. Trimming removed 5 bases at V and 7 bases at J, with 11 bases between. The CDR3 nucleotides are TGTGCCAGCAGCCCCTCTACGAGTGGCTACACCTTC. Translating it yields CASSPSTSGYTF.

The chain uses TRBV5-1 and TRBJ1-3; D not resolved. Germline V lookup: CDR1 SGHRS, CDR2 YFSETQ. The length of the CDR3 is 17 residues. V lost 0 bases, J lost 4 bases, and 17 bases lay in between. CDR3 in amino acids: CASSLVPSLGSGNTIYF. CDR3 DNA sequence: TGCGCCAGCAGCTTGGTCCCATCCCTCGGATCAGGAAACACCATATATTTT.

This chain connects TRBV28 to TRBJ2-5, with D perhaps matching TRBD1 (5 bases). The germline V and J ends were trimmed by 3 bases and 4 bases, with 9 bases remaining between them. The germline CDR1 and CDR2 sequences are MDHEN and SYDVKM. This CDR3 comprises 13 residues. The CDR3 bases are TGTGCCAGCAGTTTTGGCAGGGTAGAGACCCAGTACTTC. This encodes CASSFGRVETQYF.

This chain connects TRBV27 to TRBJ1-5, with 8 nucleotides matching TRBD1. The CDR3 length is 13 residues. Germline V lookup: CDR1 MNHEY, CDR2 SMNVEV (reference sequence). The J segment lost 6 bases and the V segment lost 11 bases, leaving 9 bases of the junction unmatched. The CDR3 sequence is CASSRGRGQPQHF. CDR3 nucleotide sequence: TGTGCCTCCTCCAGGGGGCGCGGTCAGCCCCAGCATTTT.

The gene calls are TRBV6-1 and TRBJ1-5, with TRBD1 matching 7 bases. Germline trimming cut 7 bases from V and 4 bases from J; bases unmatched to any gene: 4. Germline V gene sequence: CDR1 MNHNS, CDR2 SASEGT. CDR3 length: 13 residues. CDR3 protein: CASTEGANQPQHF. DNA for the CDR3: TGTGCCAGCACGGAGGGGGCTAATCAGCCCCAGCATTTT.

This clone was observed a single time. The J gene is TRBJ1-4, the V gene TRBV5-6, with no clear D. V was pared by 4 bases and J by 7 bases, with 14 bases between. CDR1 and CDR2 from the germline V gene are SGHDT and YYEEEE. CDR3 size: 14 residues. Here the CDR3 DNA reads TGTGCCAGCAGCGCGAGGCGGGGTGGTGAAAAACTGTTTTTT. This sequence encodes CASSARRGGEKLFF.

The chain employs TRBV11-1 and TRBJ2-7; D unclear. The V gene lost 5 bases and the J gene lost 3 bases, with 11 bases spanning the gap. The CDR3 is 13 amino acids. The germline V gene has CDR1 SGHAT and CDR2 FQDESV (reference sequence). Written as DNA, the CDR3 is TGTGCCAGCAGCCAACGACCGAGCTACGAGCAGTACTTC. Its translation: CASSQRPSYEQYF.

This chain links TRBV7-2 with TRBJ1-5; 7 nucleotides match TRBD1. CDR1 SGHTA and CDR2 FQGNSA come from the germline V gene. Trimming cost V 5 bases and J 7 bases; bases outside gene matches: 11. This CDR3 region has 15 residues. This chain's CDR3 is CASSPDTGVAQPQHF. The CDR3 region has the DNA TGTGCCAGCAGCCCGGATACAGGGGTCGCGCAGCCCCAGCATTTT.

This clone appeared a single time. This chain joins TRBV4-1 and TRBJ2-2, with 12 bases lining up with TRBD2. CDR1 and CDR2 (germline): MGHRA, YSYEKL. V lost 1 base, J lost 4 bases, and 10 bases stayed unmatched. The CDR3 length is 19 residues. The CDR3 DNA reads as TGCGCCAGCAGCCAAGTCCGAAGACTAGCGGGGGAAGCCACCGGGGAGCTGTTTTTT. It codes for CASSQVRRLAGEATGELFF.

This chain joins TRBV11-2 and TRBJ2-1, with D uncertain. Germline V CDR1 and CDR2: SGHAT, FQNNGV. The CDR3 length is 15 residues. The V and J ends lost 5 bases and 0 bases respectively, with 11 bases between them. CDR3 residues: CASSARSSSYNEQFF. The CDR3 DNA follows: TGTGCCAGCAGCGCCCGGTCGAGCTCCTACAATGAGCAGTTCTTC.

The chain has TRBV5-1 and TRBJ1-2; D is uncertain. Trimming left V 4 bases short and J 6 bases short, with 7 bases between. CDR1 is SGHRS, CDR2 YFSETQ, per germline. The CDR3 length is 11 residues. As DNA, the CDR3 is TGCGCCAGCAGCCGGGGAGATGGCTACACCTTC. As protein: CASSRGDGYTF.

CDR3 nucleotides: TGCGCCAGCAGCTTGCTTGGAATCTCTGGGGCCAACGTCCTGACTTTC. Protein product: CASSLLGISGANVLTF. This rearrangement joins TRBV5-1 to TRBJ2-6; D gene unclear. The CDR3 is 16 residues long. Germline V CDR1 and CDR2: SGHRS, YFSETQ. The ends were cut back, 1 base at V and 0 bases at J, with 8 bases in the middle.

J is TRBJ2-7 and V is TRBV7-2; TRBD1 agrees at 11 bases. CDR1 SGHTA and CDR2 FQGNSA come from the germline V gene. Trimming removed 3 bases from V and 3 bases from J; junction bases left unmatched: 7. The CDR3 extends over 16 amino acids. CDR3 nucleotides: TGTGCCAGCAGCTTGTCAACCGGGACAGGGGGCTACGAGCAGTACTTC. Translated: CASSLSTGTGGYEQYF. Full variable domain (rest looked up from reference TRBV7-2 and TRBJ2-7): GAGVSQSPSNKVTEKGKDVELRCDPISGHTALYWYRQSLGQGLEFLIYFQGNSAPDKSGLPSDRFSAERTGGSVSTLTIQRTQQEDSAVYLCASSLSTGTGGYEQYFGPGTRLTVT.

In regard to this clone: The same CDR3 can be traced to other DNA sequences in this sample. The rearrangement links TRBV27 to TRBJ1-5; D remains unclear. V was trimmed by 3 bases and J by 2 bases, leaving 11 bases between them. The CDR3 spans 15 residues. Per germline, CDR1 MNHEY and CDR2 SMNVEV (reference sequence). CDR3: CASSLLPRGNQPQHF. CDR3 sequence (DNA): TGTGCCAGCAGTTTGTTGCCACGGGGCAATCAGCCCCAGCATTTT.

This clone turned up a few times. The V gene is TRBV2, the J gene TRBJ1-5, with 8 bases identical to TRBD1. The CDR3 has 14 amino acids. From germline, CDR1 is SNHLY and CDR2 FYNNEI. V lost 10 bases and J lost 4; bases outside the gene matches: 9. The CDR3 sequence: CATRGQGGNQPQHF. The CDR3 DNA reads TGTGCCACCAGAGGACAGGGTGGTAATCAGCCCCAGCATTTT.

As regards this clone: Compared with germline, one end of the junction differs, possibly owing to a read error. The chain recombines TRBV30 with TRBJ2-7, with TRBD2 matching over 11 bases. Per germline, CDR1 GTSNPN and CDR2 SVGIG (reference sequence). The CDR3 totals 12 residues. The CDR3 loop is CAWSVWASGRIF. The CDR3 coding sequence is TGTGCCTGGAGTGTATGGGCTAGCGGGAGGATTTTC.